The 26 T cell receptor beta chains presented below share a single source sample, sequenced in a study of T cell changes during pregnancy in multiple sclerosis. TCRdb keeps only in-frame clones here, not all; method: immunoSEQ multiplex PCR. The sample contains around 21,000 clones, roughly nine tenths of which appear only once. Specimen: CD8+ T cells from peripheral blood mononuclear cells, collected in the third trimester of pregnancy. Receptor source: a female donor in good health, enrolled as a control in a pregnancy study.

The chain recombines TRBV7-9 with TRBJ2-7, with 11 bases aligning to TRBD2. V shed 8 bases, J shed 5 bases, and the junction held 8 bases outside the gene matches. Germline loops: CDR1 SEHNR, CDR2 FQNEAQ (reference sequence). This CDR3 comprises 14 residues. The chain's CDR3 is CASSRLAGTHEQYF. DNA for the CDR3: TGTGCCAGCTCTAGACTAGCGGGAACCCACGAGCAGTACTTC.

This chain connects TRBV4-3 to TRBJ2-7; TRBD1 agrees at 8 bases. The V gene's germline CDR1 is LGHNA and CDR2 YSLEER. V shed 3 bases, J shed 3 bases, and the junction held 4 bases outside the gene matches. The CDR3 contains 14 residues. CDR3 region: CASSHLTGDYEQYF. The CDR3 nucleotides are TGCGCCAGCAGCCACCTGACAGGGGACTACGAGCAGTACTTC.

This chain links TRBV21-1 with TRBJ2-1; the tabulated D call, TRBD1, remains unverified against the DNA. TRBV21-1 is labeled a pseudogene. This CDR3 has 13 residues. CDR3: CASSKDTYNEQFF. CDR3 coding DNA: TGTGCCAGCAGCAAAGATACATACAATGAGCAGTTCTTC.

This clone has a single count. This sample also contains other DNA sequences that code for the same CDR3. The CDR3 loop reads CASSLPGGSPLHF. In DNA, the CDR3 is TGTGCCAGCAGCTTGCCAGGGGGATCACCCCTCCACTTT. This rearrangement joins TRBV5-6 to TRBJ1-6; 7 bases are shared with TRBD1. CDR3 length: 13 residues. The germline V gene encodes CDR1 SGHDT and CDR2 YYEEEE. Unmatched junction bases numbered 2, after V lost 1 base and J lost 10 bases.

The genes are TRBV7-8 and TRBJ2-1; 8 nucleotides align to TRBD2. With 4 bases clipped from V and 4 bases from J, the junction kept 12 bases outside the gene matches. CDR1 SGHVS and CDR2 FQNEAQ come from the germline V gene. The CDR3 has 17 amino acids. The CDR3 loop is CASSSYIGGAYYNEQFF. CDR3 nucleotide sequence: TGTGCCAGCAGCTCTTACATCGGGGGGGCCTATTACAATGAGCAGTTCTTC.

The chain joins TRBV4-1 to TRBJ1-2; D is unresolved. CDR1 and CDR2 from the germline V gene are MGHRA and YSYEKL. Trimming removed 3 bases at V and 2 bases at J, with 10 bases between. This CDR3 spans 14 amino acids. This CDR3 reads CASSQGIENYGYTF. As DNA, the CDR3 is TGCGCCAGCAGCCAGGGCATAGAGAACTATGGCTACACCTTC.

In DNA form, the CDR3 reads TGTGCCAGCAGAAGATCTTGGACAGTCTATGGCTACACCTTC. Amino acid sequence: CASRRSWTVYGYTF. The chain joins TRBV6-5 to TRBJ1-2; D perhaps matches TRBD1 (6 bases). The V end lost 6 bases, the J end lost 4 bases, and 15 bases lay between the germline ends. The CDR3 loop spans 14 amino acids. The germline V gene encodes CDR1 MNHEY and CDR2 SVGAGI.

The CDR3 here is CASRRTSGSLDTQYF. The DNA for the CDR3 is TGTGCCAGCCGACGGACTAGCGGGAGTTTAGATACGCAGTATTTT. The chain combines TRBV14 with TRBJ2-3; TRBD2 aligns across 13 bases. Germline CDR1 SGHDN, CDR2 FVKESK. J was trimmed by 5 bases and V by 8 bases; bases with no gene match: 7. The CDR3 is made up of 15 amino acids.

The chain recombines TRBV18 with TRBJ1-1; the match to TRBD1 covers 7 bases. This CDR3 has 15 residues. Germline loops: CDR1 KGHSH, CDR2 LQKENI. Trimming at V came to 3 bases and at J to 0 bases, leaving 4 bases not matched to a gene. The DNA of the CDR3 is TGTGCCAGCTCACCGGGACAGTTGTTGAACACTGAAGCTTTCTTT. It translates to CASSPGQLLNTEAFF.

The chain couples TRBV4-1 to TRBJ1-6; the D is unclear. The CDR3 covers 17 residues. The germline V gene has CDR1 MGHRA and CDR2 YSYEKL. V shed 1 base and J shed 9 bases, with 19 bases lying between them. CDR3 DNA sequence: TGCGCCAGCAGCCAAGTAGGAACTCTCACCGGGGTTTCACCCCTCCACTTT. Translating gives CASSQVGTLTGVSPLHF.

The J gene is TRBJ2-1, the V gene TRBV7-9; 7 bases match TRBD2. J was trimmed by 0 bases and V by 10 bases; bases with no gene match: 3. The CDR3 is made up of 13 amino acids. Germline lookup yields CDR1 SEHNR and CDR2 FQNEAQ (reference sequence). For the CDR3, the DNA is TGTGCCACCTTAGCGGGCTCCTACAATGAGCAGTTCTTC. This sequence encodes CATLAGSYNEQFF. The full variable domain, with the rest looked up from reference TRBV7-9 and TRBJ2-1, is DTGVSQNPRHKITKRGQNVTFRCDPISEHNRLYWYRQTLGQGPEFLTYFQNEAQLEKSRLLSDRFSAERPKGSFSTLEIQRTEQGDSAMYLCATLAGSYNEQFFGPGTRLTVL.

V is TRBV18 and J is TRBJ2-2; 10 bases match TRBD2. V shed 0 bases, J shed 5 bases, and the junction held 3 bases outside the gene matches. The germline CDR1 and CDR2 sequences are KGHSH and LQKENI. The CDR3 length is 16 residues. In DNA form, the CDR3 reads TGTGCCAGCTCACCACCGGGACTAGCGCTTACCGGGGAGCTGTTTTTT. This translates into CASSPPGLALTGELFF.

V is TRBV9 and J is TRBJ1-5; weak D call: TRBD1 (6 bases). The CDR3 is 15 residues long. Germline loops: CDR1 SGDLS, CDR2 YYNGEE. V gave up 3 bases and J gave up 3 bases, with 13 bases separating them. CDR3 loop: CASSETGELNQPQHF. The CDR3 nucleotides are TGTGCCAGCAGCGAGACAGGTGAGCTCAATCAGCCCCAGCATTTT.

The V and J genes are TRBV7-8 and TRBJ1-2, with D possibly being TRBD1 (5 bases). Per germline, CDR1 SGHVS and CDR2 FQNEAQ. Trimming shortened V by 4 bases and J by 8 bases, and 14 bases separated the two germline ends. There are 13 residues in the CDR3. For the CDR3, the DNA is TGTGCCAGCAGCTACTGGGCAGGGTTAGGCTACACCTTC. Amino acid sequence: CASSYWAGLGYTF.

The chain links TRBV6-5 to TRBJ2-5, with 10 bases aligning to TRBD1. The better agreement between TRBJ2-7 and the DNA end casts doubt on the J call. Germline CDR1 reads MNHEY; CDR2 reads SVGAGI. The CDR3 runs to 14 residues. The CDR3 loop is CASSPGTGADEQYF. For the CDR3, the DNA is TGTGCCAGCAGCCCCGGGACAGGGGCAGACGAGCAGTACTTC.

The chain joins TRBV27 to TRBJ2-4; TRBD2 agrees at 10 bases. V was clipped by 5 bases and J by 4 bases; unmatched bases: 8. The CDR3 is 16 amino acids. Germline V gene lookup returns CDR1 MNHEY and CDR2 SMNVEV (reference sequence). CDR3 region: CASSPRTSGPKNIQYF. CDR3 nucleotides: TGTGCCAGCAGTCCAAGGACTAGCGGACCTAAAAACATTCAGTACTTC.

The rearrangement uses TRBV5-4 and TRBJ1-4, with TRBD1 matching over 7 bases. With V trimmed by 3 bases and J by 4 bases, 0 bases remained unmatched. The CDR3 totals 13 residues. CDR1 SGHNT and CDR2 YYREEE come from the germline V gene (reference sequence). In DNA, the CDR3 is TGTGCCAGCAGCTGGGACAGTAATGAAAAACTGTTTTTT. It codes for CASSWDSNEKLFF.

In its sample, this clone was seen a few times. The rearrangement uses TRBV2 and TRBJ1-5, with 9 bases lining up with TRBD1. The CDR3 loop spans 16 amino acids. Looked up from germline, CDR1 is SNHLY and CDR2 is FYNNEI. V dropped 4 bases and J dropped 0; count of bases not matched to a gene: 4. For the CDR3, the DNA is TGTGCCAGCAGTGTCCGGGACAGGGCTAGCAATCAGCCCCAGCATTTT. It codes for CASSVRDRASNQPQHF.

In this sample, this clone turned up once. This rearrangement joins TRBV19 to TRBJ1-2; 8 nucleotides match TRBD1. The CDR3 sequence is 16 residues long. Germline CDR1 LNHDA, CDR2 SQIVND (reference sequence). With 4 bases clipped from V and 8 bases from J, the junction kept 15 bases outside the gene matches. CDR3 DNA sequence: TGTGCCAGTAGTACCAGGGGGCCCCGTCTTCCGTTCGGCTACACCTTC. This encodes CASSTRGPRLPFGYTF.

The V and J genes are TRBV6-5 and TRBJ1-6, with D perhaps matching TRBD1 (5 bases). The CDR3 extends over 14 amino acids. CDR1 and CDR2 from the germline V gene are MNHEY and SVGAGI. V dropped 2 bases and J dropped 9 bases, with 11 bases sitting between them. CDR3: CASSYRGGGSPLHF. The CDR3 coding sequence is TGTGCCAGCAGTTACCGGGGGGGTGGTTCACCCCTCCACTTT.

The rearrangement uses TRBV9 and TRBJ2-7; TRBD2 aligns across 8 bases. The ends lost 5 bases at V and 0 bases at J; junction bases unmatched: 4. This CDR3 contains 14 residues. CDR1 SGDLS and CDR2 YYNGEE come from the germline V gene. CDR3 in amino acids: CASSERGSSYEQYF. The CDR3 DNA reads TGTGCCAGCAGTGAGCGGGGGTCCTCCTACGAGCAGTACTTC. Combining the CDR3 with reference TRBV9 and TRBJ2-7 gives the whole variable domain DSGVTQTPKHLITATGQRVTLRCSPRSGDLSVYWYQQSLDQGLQFLIQYYNGEERAKGNILERFSAQQFPDLHSELNLSSLELGDSALYFCASSERGSSYEQYFGPGTRLTVT.

This rearrangement joins TRBV5-1 to TRBJ1-4; TRBD1 matches 9 bases. Germline V gene sequence: CDR1 SGHRS, CDR2 YFSETQ. The CDR3 covers 15 residues. J gave up 5 bases and V 4 bases, and 6 bases lay outside the gene matches. This chain's CDR3 is CASSGTGGENEKLFF. The CDR3, as DNA: TGCGCCAGCAGCGGAACAGGGGGCGAAAATGAAAAACTGTTTTTT.

In its sample, this clone was seen a few times. The chain links TRBV2 to TRBJ2-6; possible D gene TRBD2, 5 bases. The CDR3 contains 16 residues. The V end lost 8 bases, the J end lost 0 bases, and 14 bases lay between the germline ends. Germline CDR1 reads SNHLY; CDR2 reads FYNNEI. CDR3 sequence (DNA): TGTGCCAGCGAAGGAGCTGAGGGCTCTGGGGCCAACGTCCTGACTTTC. Residues: CASEGAEGSGANVLTF. The full variable domain, with the rest looked up from reference TRBV2 and TRBJ2-6, is EPEVTQTPSHQVTQMGQEVILRCVPISNHLYFYWYRQILGQKVEFLVSFYNNEISEKSEIFDDQFSVERPDGSNFTLKIRSTKLEDSAMYFCASEGAEGSGANVLTFGAGSRLTVL.

This clone was found once. CDR3 coding DNA: TGTGCCAGCAGTCCCAGGGGCAGGGTAAACGAGCAGTACTTC. It yields the protein CASSPRGRVNEQYF. The genes are TRBV27 and TRBJ2-7; tentative D call: TRBD1 (6 bases). The germline V gene encodes CDR1 MNHEY and CDR2 SMNVEV (reference sequence). The CDR3 is 14 residues long. Between the trimmed V and J ends, which lost 5 bases and 5 bases, there was a span of 16 bases.

V usage is TRBV2 and J usage is TRBJ2-7; TRBD1 matches at 11 bases. CDR3 length: 15 residues. CDR1 and CDR2 (germline): SNHLY, FYNNEI. With 6 bases clipped from V and 6 bases from J, the junction kept 10 bases outside the gene matches. The CDR3 DNA is TGTGCCAGCAGCGGGACAGGGGGTAATTTTGGCGAGCAGTACTTC. This gives the protein CASSGTGGNFGEQYF.

The chain recombines TRBV2 with TRBJ2-7; D not certain. Germline V gene sequence: CDR1 SNHLY, CDR2 FYNNEI. Trimming cost V 7 bases and J 5 bases, with 6 bases left between them. This CDR3 has 10 amino acids. The CDR3 sequence: CASKENEQYF. The CDR3 DNA reads as TGTGCCAGCAAGGAGAACGAGCAGTACTTC.